A single sample is the source of the 26 T cell receptor beta chains below, sequenced in a study of blood T cell repertoires in COVID-19. The protocol was immunoSEQ multiplex PCR, while the TCRdb copy is restricted to in-frame clones and leaves out a portion. The table includes a few hundred thousand clones, approximately 82% detected once. The material sequenced was PBMCs or T cells enriched from blood (not recorded which). The source of these receptors is a middle-aged man who had recovered from COVID-19.

J is TRBJ1-2 and V is TRBV19; 8 bases agree with TRBD1. J lost 5 bases, V lost 5 bases, and 16 bases had no gene match. The CDR3 extends over 17 amino acids. CDR1 is LNHDA, CDR2 SQIVND, per germline (reference sequence). The CDR3 region is CASSLSGGPNALYGYTF. The CDR3 nucleotides are TGTGCCAGTAGTCTGTCAGGGGGCCCAAACGCCCTATATGGCTACACCTTC.

V gene TRBV27 combines with J gene TRBJ1-2; D gene ambiguous. Trimming took 5 bases from V and 4 from J, leaving 11 bases between them. CDR3 size: 13 residues. CDR1 MNHEY and CDR2 SMNVEV come from the germline V gene (reference sequence). The CDR3: CASSLSGLYGYTF. In nucleotides, the CDR3 is TGTGCCAGCAGTCTTTCCGGACTCTATGGCTACACCTTC.

V is TRBV7-9 and J is TRBJ2-5; possible D gene TRBD1, 6 bases. The ends were cut back, 2 bases at V and 4 bases at J, with 8 bases in the middle. The germline gives CDR1 SEHNR, CDR2 FQNEAQ (reference sequence). This CDR3 has 13 residues. For the CDR3, the DNA is TGTGCCAGCAGCTTAATACAGGGAGAGACCCAGTACTTC. Its protein is CASSLIQGETQYF.

V usage is TRBV27 and J usage is TRBJ1-2, with TRBD1 identical over 9 bases. The CDR3 sequence is 14 residues long. Unmatched junction bases numbered 7, after V lost 6 bases and J lost 5 bases. CDR1 and CDR2 from the germline V gene are MNHEY and SMNVEV (reference sequence). The chain's CDR3 is CASRPTGGRYGYTF. DNA of the CDR3: TGTGCCAGCAGACCGACAGGGGGGCGGTATGGCTACACCTTC.

The J gene is TRBJ1-2, the V gene TRBV9; TRBD1 aligns across 8 bases. The CDR3 spans 13 residues. Germline CDR1 reads SGDLS; CDR2 reads YYNGEE. Germline trimming cut 3 bases from V and 7 bases from J; bases unmatched to any gene: 5. The CDR3 nucleotides read TGTGCCAGCAGCGCCCAGGGGGCTGGTGGCTACACCTTC. Residues: CASSAQGAGGYTF. The full variable domain, with the rest looked up from reference TRBV9 and TRBJ1-2, is DSGVTQTPKHLITATGQRVTLRCSPRSGDLSVYWYQQSLDQGLQFLIQYYNGEERAKGNILERFSAQQFPDLHSELNLSSLELGDSALYFCASSAQGAGGYTFGSGTRLTVV.

The rearrangement links TRBV10-3 to TRBJ2-7; D call uncertain. Trimming cost V 0 bases and J 1 base, with 10 bases left between them. The CDR3 spans 15 residues. Germline loops: CDR1 ENHRY, CDR2 SYGVKD. CDR3 DNA: TGTGCCATCAGTGAGTCCAGCGTGGTGTCCTACGAGCAGTACTTC. Protein product: CAISESSVVSYEQYF.

This rearrangement joins TRBV24-1 to TRBJ2-1; no clear D gene. From germline, CDR1 is KGHDR and CDR2 SFDVKD. Trimming removed 5 bases at V and 2 bases at J, with 12 bases between. The CDR3 consists of 15 residues. This CDR3 reads CATSALKPPYNEQFF. The CDR3 nucleotides are TGTGCCACCAGTGCTCTGAAGCCCCCCTACAATGAGCAGTTCTTC.

The J gene is TRBJ2-1, the V gene TRBV10-3; TRBD2 agrees at 12 bases. The germline V gene encodes CDR1 ENHRY and CDR2 SYGVKD. The CDR3 covers 17 residues. Trimming cost V 4 bases and J 5 bases; bases outside gene matches: 9. CDR3 DNA: TGTGCCATCAGTGGGCTAGCGGGGGGGTCTAGCGACAATGAGCAGTTCTTC. Translated, it gives CAISGLAGGSSDNEQFF.

This chain connects TRBV28 to TRBJ1-1; 7 bases fit TRBD1. Germline V gene lookup returns CDR1 MDHEN and CDR2 SYDVKM. The CDR3 extends over 14 amino acids. Trimming removed 2 bases from V and 5 bases from J; junction bases left unmatched: 5. The CDR3 bases are TGTGCCAGCAGTTTAATGGTCAGGGGGACTGAAGCTTTCTTT. It translates to CASSLMVRGTEAFF. Variable domain in full (rest from reference TRBV28 and TRBJ1-1): DVKVTQSSRYLVKRTGEKVFLECVQDMDHENMFWYRQDPGLGLRLIYFSYDVKMKEKGDIPEGYSVSREKKERFSLILESASTNQTSMYLCASSLMVRGTEAFFGQGTRLTVV.

The V and J genes are TRBV28 and TRBJ1-2; perhaps TRBD1 as D (6 bases). Trimming took off 6 bases at V and 8 bases at J, with 19 bases between the two ends. This CDR3 has 14 amino acids. Germline CDR1 and CDR2: MDHEN and SYDVKM. The CDR3 is CASSTTTGIFGYTF. The DNA for the CDR3 is TGTGCCAGCAGCACGACCACAGGGATTTTCGGCTACACCTTC.

This chain links TRBV9 with TRBJ1-2; the D gene is possibly TRBD1 (6 bases). Looked up from germline, CDR1 is SGDLS and CDR2 is YYNGEE. The CDR3 covers 16 residues. Trimming pared 0 bases from V and 2 bases from J, leaving 14 bases between. CDR3 nucleotides: TGTGCCAGCAGCGTAGGAATAGTAGGACAGAACTATGGCTACACCTTC. Its translation: CASSVGIVGQNYGYTF.

About this clone: One junction end does not reproduce the germline sequence, and a read error may be involved. The chain joins TRBV4-2 to TRBJ2-1; a possible D gene is TRBD2 (5 bases). CDR1 is LGHNA, CDR2 YNFKEQ, per germline. The CDR3 is 18 residues long. This CDR3 is CASNQADPRGLFYNEQFF. In nucleotides, the CDR3 is TGTGCCAGCAACCAAGCAGACCCAAGAGGACTTTTTTACAATGAGCAGTTCTTC.

The V gene is TRBV10-3, the J gene TRBJ1-1, with 8 bases matching TRBD1. Losses at the gene ends were 6 bases for V and 1 base for J; bases not matched to a gene: 1. CDR1 ENHRY and CDR2 SYGVKD come from the germline V gene. The CDR3 has 13 amino acids. Here the CDR3 DNA reads TGTGCCATCAGGCAGGGGGCGAACACTGAAGCTTTCTTT. This encodes CAIRQGANTEAFF.

This chain joins TRBV4-2 and TRBJ1-1; weak D call: TRBD1 (6 bases). The CDR3 totals 16 residues. In germline, CDR1 is LGHNA, CDR2 YNFKEQ. Trimming took off 3 bases at V and 4 bases at J, with 18 bases between the two ends. DNA for the CDR3: TGTGCCAGCAGCCAGCACGCAGGGGATGGAGGCACTGAAGCTTTCTTT. It specifies CASSQHAGDGGTEAFF.

The chain has TRBV7-3 and TRBJ2-5, with D possibly matching TRBD1 (7 bases). With 2 bases removed from V and 5 bases from J, the gap between germline ends came to 18 bases. Germline V gives CDR1 SGHTA, CDR2 FQGTGA. The CDR3 runs 16 residues. The CDR3 reads CASSLGGGGYIETQYF. CDR3 DNA: TGTGCCAGCAGCTTAGGAGGGGGCGGGTATATCGAGACCCAGTACTTC.

V usage is TRBV10-3 and J usage is TRBJ2-2; TRBD1 matches at 9 bases. Germline V gives CDR1 ENHRY, CDR2 SYGVKD. The CDR3 extends over 15 amino acids. V shed 6 bases, J shed 4 bases, and the junction held 6 bases outside the gene matches. CDR3: CAIRPGQGVTGELFF. The CDR3 DNA is TGTGCCATCAGACCGGGACAGGGTGTCACCGGGGAGCTGTTTTTT.

This clone has just a few counts. The chain joins TRBV5-4 to TRBJ2-2; 10 nucleotides match TRBD2. Germline CDR1 and CDR2: SGHNT and YYREEE (reference sequence). The V segment lost 4 bases and the J segment 1 base; nucleotides outside the gene matches: 10. The CDR3 is 18 residues long. The CDR3 DNA follows: TGTGCCAGCAGCCCCAATCCTAGCGGGGGCCAGAACACCGGGGAGCTGTTTTTT. It is translated as CASSPNPSGGQNTGELFF.

The gene calls are TRBV7-9 and TRBJ2-5; unclear D gene. V lost 8 bases to trimming and J lost 5 bases, with 21 bases between them. Germline V gives CDR1 SEHNR, CDR2 FQNEAQ (reference sequence). The CDR3 covers 15 residues. The CDR3 loop reads CASASRLSDGETQYF. The CDR3, as DNA: TGTGCCAGCGCCTCACGATTAAGTGACGGGGAGACCCAGTACTTC.

The chain employs TRBV11-2 and TRBJ1-1; D gene ambiguous. This CDR3 is built from 13 residues. Germline CDR1 reads SGHAT; CDR2 reads FQNNGV. V dropped 0 bases and J dropped 10 bases, with 12 bases sitting between them. CDR3 residues: CASSLDLNGGAFF. CDR3 coding DNA: TGTGCCAGCAGCTTAGATCTTAACGGAGGAGCTTTCTTT.

The rearrangement joins TRBV28 to TRBJ1-5; no clear D. Trimming shortened V by 8 bases and J by 6 bases, and 8 bases separated the two germline ends. Germline CDR1 is MDHEN and CDR2 is SYDVKM. CDR3 size: 11 residues. The CDR3, as DNA: TGTGCCAGCTCCTCAGGTCAGCCCCAGCATTTT. It is translated as CASSSGQPQHF.

This clone was found a few times. V gene TRBV30 combines with J gene TRBJ2-1, with D unresolved. CDR3 size: 11 residues. V lost 2 bases and J lost 8, with 7 bases in between. The germline gives CDR1 GTSNPN, CDR2 SVGIG (reference sequence). The CDR3 nucleotides read TGTGCCTGGAGTAGCAGCGATGAGCAGTTCTTC. The encoded protein is CAWSSSDEQFF.

The V call is TRBV7-2, the J call TRBJ1-2, with D perhaps TRBD1 (5 bases). Trimming stripped 5 bases from V and 10 bases from J, with 17 bases between. In germline, CDR1 is SGHTA, CDR2 FQGNSA. This CDR3 spans 13 amino acids. The DNA for the CDR3 is TGTGCCAGCAGCGCTATGGGGGAGGGAGACTACACCTTC. Its translation: CASSAMGEGDYTF.

The chain employs TRBV7-2 and TRBJ2-3, with 10 bases fitting TRBD2. The germline gives CDR1 SGHTA, CDR2 FQGNSA. V was pared by 2 bases and J by 3 bases, with 5 bases of the junction left unmatched. This CDR3 spans 16 amino acids. The CDR3 protein is CASSLSLAGNTDTQYF. The DNA of the CDR3 is TGTGCCAGCAGCTTATCACTAGCGGGAAATACAGATACGCAGTATTTT.

Of note for this clone: The same CDR3 also results from other DNA sequences found in this sample. J is TRBJ1-1 and V is TRBV2; no reliable D call. This CDR3 has 12 residues. Trimming left V 6 bases short and J 1 base short, with 6 bases between. Germline CDR1 reads SNHLY; CDR2 reads FYNNEI. CDR3 sequence (DNA): TGTGCCAGCAGGAGGGAGAACACTGAAGCTTTCTTT. Translated: CASRRENTEAFF. Variable domain in full (rest from reference TRBV2 and TRBJ1-1): EPEVTQTPSHQVTQMGQEVILRCVPISNHLYFYWYRQILGQKVEFLVSFYNNEISEKSEIFDDQFSVERPDGSNFTLKIRSTKLEDSAMYFCASRRENTEAFFGQGTRLTVV.

This clone came up a few times. V and J are TRBV5-5 and TRBJ1-2, with a possible D match to TRBD1 (5 bases). V gave up 0 bases and J gave up 2 bases, with 11 bases separating them. Germline V gene data show CDR1 as SGHKS and CDR2 as YYEKEE (reference sequence). This CDR3 region has 15 residues. In DNA, the CDR3 is TGTGCCAGCAGCTTGGTTTCGGAGGGGAACTATGGCTACACCTTC. It is translated as CASSLVSEGNYGYTF.

The V gene is TRBV19, the J gene TRBJ1-1; TRBD1 matches 7 bases. Looked up from germline, CDR1 is LNHDA and CDR2 is SQIVND (reference sequence). J gave up 7 bases and V 5 bases, and 7 bases lay outside the gene matches. The CDR3 is 13 residues long. The CDR3 loop is CASSFIGDSEAFF. Written as DNA, the CDR3 is TGTGCCAGTAGTTTTATTGGGGACAGTGAAGCTTTCTTT.